Following are 14 T cell receptor beta chains from one sample sequenced in a study of blood T cells in healthy people across ages. A second PCR of about 7 to 11 cycles used a sample-barcoded 5' primer and a J-beta primer mix. Via MiXCR, TCRdb re-called the 5' RACE reads, giving one row per CDR3 protein. The profile shows roughly 1.5 million distinct CDR3 sequences, under 55% of them singletons. Sequencing was carried out using blood. The receptors come from a woman between 18 and 29 years old in good health.

In regard to this clonotype: One junction end does not reproduce the germline sequence, and a read error may be involved. V and J are TRBV6-5 and TRBJ2-3, with 11 bases identical to TRBD2. In germline, CDR1 is MNHEY, CDR2 SVGAGI. CDR3 length: 17 residues. The CDR3 spells CASSYRLAGGSTHTQYF. CDR3 bases: TGTGCCAGCAGTTACCGGCTAGCGGGGGGAAGCACACATACGCAGTATTTT.

This clonotype was seen a handful of times. The rearrangement links TRBV20-1 to TRBJ1-5, with TRBD1 matching 7 bases. The junction had 6 bases not matched to a gene; V was cut back by 6 bases and J by 7 bases. Germline V lookup: CDR1 DFQATT, CDR2 SNEGSKA (reference sequence). The length of the CDR3 is 12 residues. The CDR3 reads CSARDSYQPQHF. CDR3 in DNA: TGCAGTGCAAGGGACAGTTACCAGCCCCAGCATTTT.

This clonotype was recorded many times. A read error may account for a junction end that differs from germline. V is TRBV3-1 and J is TRBJ2-7, with D possibly matching TRBD1 (6 bases). Germline values: CDR1 LGHDT, CDR2 YNNKEL (reference sequence). The CDR3 runs to 13 residues. The CDR3 spells CASSHRDTYEQYF. Written as DNA, the CDR3 is TGCGCCAGCAGCCACCGGGACACCTACGAGCAGTACTTC.

The rearrangement links TRBV29-1 to TRBJ1-2, with D perhaps matching TRBD1 (6 bases). The length of the CDR3 is 14 residues. V dropped 6 bases and J dropped 3 bases, with 17 bases sitting between them. Germline V gene sequence: CDR1 SQVTM, CDR2 ANQGSEA. DNA of the CDR3: TGCAGCGTCTCCCCGCGACAGGCTGACTATGGCTACACCTTC. As protein: CSVSPRQADYGYTF. The variable domain in full, with the rest retrieved from reference TRBV29-1 and TRBJ1-2, is SAVISQKPSRDICQRGTSLTIQCQVDSQVTMMFWYRQQPGQSLTLIATANQGSEATYESGFVIDKFPISRPNLTFSTLTVSNMSPEDSSIYLCSVSPRQADYGYTFGSGTRLTVV.

The CDR3 loop is CSARQDRGKTQYF. CDR3 DNA sequence: TGCAGTGCTCGTCAGGACAGGGGAAAGACCCAGTACTTC. This chain joins TRBV20-1 and TRBJ2-5, with 9 bases matching TRBD1. The CDR3 is 13 residues long. CDR1 DFQATT and CDR2 SNEGSKA come from the germline V gene (reference sequence). V lost 5 bases and J lost 6; bases outside the gene matches: 7.

The rearrangement uses TRBV7-6 and TRBJ2-5; D remains unclear. The CDR3 has 14 residues. CDR1 SGHVS and CDR2 FNYEAQ come from the germline V gene. Trimming took 1 base from V and 11 from J, leaving 17 bases between them. Written as DNA, the CDR3 is TGTGCCAGCAGCTTAGAGGCCCTAGGAAATGAGCAGTACTTC. Protein product: CASSLEALGNEQYF. Drawing the rest from reference TRBV7-6 and TRBJ2-5, the complete variable domain is GAGVSQSPRYKVTKRGQDVALRCDPISGHVSLYWYRQALGQGPEFLTYFNYEAQQDKSGLPNDRFSAERPEGSISTLTIQRTEQRDSAMYRCASSLEALGNEQYFGPGTRLLVL.

The sample holds a few counts of this clonotype. The chain has TRBV4-3 and TRBJ2-3; TRBD2 agrees at 9 bases. Trimming removed 0 bases from V and 5 bases from J; junction bases left unmatched: 6. Per germline, CDR1 LGHNA and CDR2 YSLEER. This CDR3 region has 16 residues. DNA of the CDR3: TGCGCCAGCAGCCAAGATTACGCGGGAGGGCTAGATACGCAGTATTTT. Its translation is CASSQDYAGGLDTQYF.

The table lists this clonotype with a few counts. This chain links TRBV10-3 with TRBJ1-6, with D hard to call. The CDR3 has 13 residues. Looked up from germline, CDR1 is ENHRY and CDR2 is SYGVKD. Trimming removed 7 bases at V and 7 bases at J, with 11 bases between. The CDR3 protein is CAITLDINSPLHF. The CDR3 DNA reads TGTGCCATCACCCTAGATATCAATTCACCCCTCCACTTT.

The genes are TRBV20-1 and TRBJ2-5; D remains unclear. TRBJ2-7 explains the end of the DNA better; the J call may be wrong. This CDR3 region has 17 residues. CDR1 is DFQATT, CDR2 SNEGSKA, per germline (reference sequence). CDR3: CSASPKKGALFRYEQYF. In DNA form, the CDR3 reads TGCAGTGCTAGCCCGAAAAAAGGAGCGCTCTTTCGATACGAGCAGTACTTC.

This clonotype has ten or more counts. The chain employs TRBV11-2 and TRBJ2-1; D is unclear. Germline V gene lookup returns CDR1 SGHAT and CDR2 FQNNGV. This CDR3 spans 15 amino acids. Trimming took 1 base from V and 4 from J, leaving 11 bases between them. The CDR3 spells CASSLAGWEYNEQFF. DNA of the CDR3: TGTGCCAGCAGCTTAGCTGGCTGGGAATACAATGAGCAGTTCTTC.

This clonotype was seen a few times. The chain uses TRBV12-3 or TRBV12-4 and TRBJ2-1, with D perhaps matching TRBD1 or TRBD2 (5 bases each). V dropped 7 bases and J dropped 9 bases, with 16 bases sitting between them. The CDR3 covers 13 residues. The CDR3 protein is CASNPGLASEQFF. The CDR3 DNA is TGTGCCAGCAACCCGGGGCTAGCAAGTGAGCAGTTCTTC.

This clonotype has a handful of counts. V usage is TRBV3-1 and J usage is TRBJ1-6; unclear D gene. V was clipped by 1 base and J by 9 bases, with 13 bases between them. The CDR3 contains 15 residues. Germline V gene lookup returns CDR1 LGHDT and CDR2 YNNKEL (reference sequence). The CDR3 DNA is TGTGCCAGCAGCCAAGGCCGTTATGGGCCTTCACCCCTCCACTTT. Amino acids: CASSQGRYGPSPLHF.

The rearrangement uses TRBV27 and TRBJ1-1; TRBD1 might be the D (6 bases). Germline lookup yields CDR1 MNHEY and CDR2 SMNVEV (reference sequence). With 8 bases removed from V and 4 bases from J, the gap between germline ends came to 17 bases. The CDR3 extends over 14 amino acids. DNA for the CDR3: TGTGCCAGCGGATGGGACTTAGGGGGCACTGAAGCTTTCTTT. Translation gives CASGWDLGGTEAFF.

In this sample, this clonotype turned up a few times. This chain uses TRBV9 with TRBJ2-3, with D maybe TRBD1 (6 bases). The V gene's germline CDR1 is SGDLS and CDR2 YYNGEE. The germline V and J ends were trimmed by 6 bases and 0 bases, with 23 bases remaining between them. The CDR3 has 18 amino acids. The CDR3 DNA is TGTGCCAGCAATCTCTCAGCGAGGGGACACACTAGCACAGATACGCAGTATTTT. Translation gives CASNLSARGHTSTDTQYF.